This is a list of T cell receptor beta chains from one sample in a study of blood T cell repertoires in COVID-19. The protocol was immunoSEQ multiplex PCR, while the TCRdb copy is restricted to in-frame clones and leaves out a portion. The sample yields approximately 97,000 clones, 87% seen once. Sequencing was performed on peripheral blood. All receptors derive from a human donor in a cohort sampled during active COVID-19. The CDR3 runs from the conserved cysteine through the conserved F or W. The D gene is left open where the match is weak. Size values are once, few and many counts, or a class for expanded clones, and some rows have none.

d_gene	v_gene	j_gene	abundance	CDR3aa	CDR3nt
-	TRBV4-2	TRBJ2-2	-	CASRALGRTGELFF	TGTGCCAGCAGAGCGTTAGGGAGGACCGGGGAGCTGTTTTTT
TRBD1	TRBV10-3	TRBJ2-1	-	CAISETGTGFYNEQFF	TGTGCCATCAGTGAGACGGGGACAGGATTTTACAATGAGCAGTTCTTC
-	TRBV6-2/TRBV6-3	TRBJ2-3	-	CASSSRTNPLTDTQYF	TGTGCCAGCAGCTCCCGGACAAACCCACTCACAGATACGCAGTATTTT
-	TRBV4-2	TRBJ2-1	few	CASSQDPPGEGLYNEQFF	TGTGCCAGCAGCCAAGATCCCCCAGGGGAAGGCCTATACAATGAGCAGTTCTTC
-	TRBV6-4	TRBJ2-2	-	CASSVERNTGELFF	TGTGCCAGCAGTGTTGAGCGGAACACCGGGGAGCTGTTTTTT
TRBD1	TRBV7-7	TRBJ2-1	once	CASSEGTGLDEQFF	TGTGCTAGCAGCGAAGGGACAGGGTTAGATGAGCAGTTCTTC
-	TRBV5-6	TRBJ2-5	few	CASSLADPQETQYF	TGTGCCAGCAGCTTAGCGGACCCCCAAGAGACCCAGTACTTC
-	TRBV27	TRBJ2-3	-	CASSGGLGTDTQYF	TGTGCCAGCAGTGGAGGGCTGGGCACAGATACGCAGTATTTT
-	TRBV10-1	TRBJ2-6	-	CASSEKGPSSSGANVLTF	TGCGCCAGCAGTGAGAAGGGGCCATCTTCCTCTGGGGCCAACGTCCTGACTTTC
TRBD1	TRBV5-1	TRBJ1-4	-	CASSPGTAERQKLFF	TGCGCCAGCAGCCCCGGGACAGCTGAGCGTCAAAAACTGTTTTTT
TRBD2	TRBV11-3	TRBJ2-1	-	CASSPGRGEQFF	TGTGCCAGCAGCCCAGGGCGGGGGGAGCAGTTCTTC
TRBD2	TRBV7-2	TRBJ2-3	-	CASSRLAGGRTDTQYF	TGTGCCAGCAGCCGTTTAGCGGGAGGACGAACAGATACGCAGTATTTT
-	TRBV5-4	TRBJ2-1	-	CASSLAGTTSGNEQFF	TGTGCCAGCAGCTTGGCCGGGACAACCTCGGGCAATGAGCAGTTCTTC
-	TRBV10-3	TRBJ2-2	-	CAISELGGSTPWTNTGELFF	TGTGCCATCAGTGAGTTGGGAGGTTCTACCCCCTGGACGAACACCGGGGAGCTGTTTTTT
-	TRBV5-4	TRBJ1-2	-	CASSGSKGYTF	TGTGCCAGCAGCGGGAGCAAGGGCTACACCTTC
TRBD2	TRBV7-2	TRBJ2-1	-	CASSLANGGDEQFF	TGTGCCAGCAGCTTAGCGAACGGGGGGGATGAGCAGTTCTTC
TRBD2	TRBV27	TRBJ2-7	-	CASKAGRPGSYEQYF	TGTGCCAGCAAAGCGGGGCGCCCCGGGTCCTACGAGCAGTACTTC
TRBD1	TRBV28	TRBJ1-6	-	CASSSGTGGGSPLHF	TGTGCCAGCAGCTCTGGGACAGGGGGTGGGTCACCCCTCCACTTT
-	TRBV6-5	TRBJ2-5	-	CASSYSSQGKGTQYF	TGTGCCAGCAGTTACTCGAGTCAGGGGAAGGGGACCCAGTACTTC
-	TRBV6-5	TRBJ2-7	-	CASSYRQDSYEQYF	TGTGCCAGCAGTTATCGGCAGGACTCCTACGAGCAGTACTTC
TRBD2	TRBV7-2	TRBJ2-3	-	CASSLAGGNTQYF	TGTGCCAGCAGCTTAGCGGGGGGGAATACGCAGTATTTT
TRBD2	TRBV10-3	TRBJ2-1	-	CAIRVGTSGRNEQFF	TGTGCCATCAGGGTCGGGACTAGCGGGAGAAATGAGCAGTTCTTC
-	TRBV6-5	TRBJ2-2	-	CASSSGEKYTGELFF	TGTGCCAGCAGTTCGGGAGAGAAGTACACCGGGGAGCTGTTTTTT
-	TRBV6-5	TRBJ2-7	-	CASSYSFQGGYEQYF	TGTGCCAGCAGTTACTCGTTTCAGGGCGGCTACGAGCAGTACTTC
TRBD1	TRBV7-2	TRBJ1-5	-	CASSLEDRPWVDQPQHF	TGTGCCAGCAGCTTAGAGGACAGGCCCTGGGTCGATCAGCCCCAGCATTTT
TRBD2	TRBV29-1	TRBJ2-2	-	CSVGGGRDASGELFF	TGCAGCGTTGGTGGCGGGAGGGATGCGTCCGGGGAGCTGTTTTTT
TRBD2	TRBV27	TRBJ2-1	-	CASSLSIQILAGGNDEQFF	TGTGCCAGCAGTTTATCGATTCAAATACTAGCGGGAGGAAACGATGAGCAGTTCTTC
-	TRBV2	TRBJ2-7	once	CASLSFGGPLEQYF	TGTGCCAGCCTAAGTTTTGGAGGCCCCCTCGAGCAGTACTTC
-	TRBV10-1	TRBJ2-2	-	CASSAFGELFF	TGCGCCAGCAGTGCGTTCGGGGAGCTGTTTTTT
-	TRBV6-2/TRBV6-3	TRBJ2-7	-	CASSFVYEQYF	TGTGCCAGCAGTTTCGTATACGAGCAGTACTTC
-	TRBV27	TRBJ2-5	few	CASSRGGWETQYF	TGTGCCAGCAGCCGAGGCGGGTGGGAGACCCAGTACTTC
TRBD2	TRBV3-1/TRBV3-2	TRBJ2-5	-	CASSRQKGLAGIQETQYF	TGTGCCAGCAGCCGCCAAAAGGGACTAGCGGGAATTCAAGAGACCCAGTACTTC